This entry describes one TCR beta chain. This record belongs to a study of blood T cell repertoires in COVID-19. Study in general: The United States, Italy and Spain provided the acute and convalescent COVID-19 samples. Sources were T cells, B-cell-depleted T cells, or PBMCs; the material itself was cDNA or gDNA.

The protocol was immunoSEQ multiplex PCR, while the TCRdb copy is restricted to in-frame clones and leaves out a portion. The sample has 250,000 or so clones, over 75% seen once. Trimming left V 8 bases short and J 4 bases short, with 15 bases between. The CDR3 sequence is 13 residues long. Germline-derived CDR1 and CDR2 are SNHLY and FYNNEI. This chain uses TRBV2 with TRBJ2-7, with D tentatively TRBD2 (6 bases). The sample consisted of peripheral blood. This TCR derives from a woman younger than 45 with acute or convalescent COVID-19. The CDR3 spells CASSGLRWYEQYF. CDR3 DNA: TGTGCCAGCTCGGGACTGCGTTGGTACGAGCAGTACTTC.